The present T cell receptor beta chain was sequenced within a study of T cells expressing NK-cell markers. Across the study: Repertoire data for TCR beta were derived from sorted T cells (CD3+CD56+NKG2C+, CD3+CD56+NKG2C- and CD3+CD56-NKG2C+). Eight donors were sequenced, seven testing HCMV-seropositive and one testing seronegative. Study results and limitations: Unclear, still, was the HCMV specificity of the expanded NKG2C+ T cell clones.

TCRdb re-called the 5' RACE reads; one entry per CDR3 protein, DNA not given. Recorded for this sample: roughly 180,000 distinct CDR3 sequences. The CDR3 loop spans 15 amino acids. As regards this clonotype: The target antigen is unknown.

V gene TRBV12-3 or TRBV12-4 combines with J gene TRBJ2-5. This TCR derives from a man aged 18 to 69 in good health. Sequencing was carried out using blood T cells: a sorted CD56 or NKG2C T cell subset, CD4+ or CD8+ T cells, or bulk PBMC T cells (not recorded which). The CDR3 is CASSPLQWVGETQYF.